This TCR beta chain was recovered during a study of post-analysis software for immune sequencing data. Study details: Both relapsing-remitting and secondary progressive multiple sclerosis featured among the disease courses, as did progressive-relapsing multiple sclerosis. Regarding the study as a whole: The study found TRBV5-6, TRBV5-1 and TRBV20-1 among about five TRBV segments more frequent in patients than controls. Samples prepared in the same batch strongly co-clustered by F measure.

To note about this clonotype: The antigen is unknown.

The TCR beta cDNA libraries contained unique molecular identifiers. Once roughly 0.9 to 11 million T cells were used, hundreds of thousands of cDNA molecules resulted. TCRdb reprocessed the PCR reads via MiXCR and lists one record per CDR3 protein. The sample has about 400,000 distinct CDR3 sequences, around 37% seen once; the top ten hold about an eighth. Trimming cost V 9 bases and J 1 base, with 9 bases left between them. Germline V gene sequence: CDR1 MGHDK, CDR2 SYGVNS. The CDR3 totals 12 residues. The source of this sequence is a girl aged 5-17 years with multiple sclerosis. Sequencing used blood. V and J are TRBV25-1 and TRBJ1-1; D ambiguous. The DNA for the CDR3 is TGTGCCAGTACAGTGGGGAACACTGAAGCTTTCTTT. Amino acids: CASTVGNTEAFF. Based on the CDR3 plus reference TRBV25-1 and TRBJ1-1, the full variable domain is EADIYQTPRYLVIGTGKKITLECSQTMGHDKMYWYQQDPGMELHLIHYSYGVNSTEKGDLSSESTVSRIRTEHFPLTLESARPSHTSQYLCASTVGNTEAFFGQGTRLTVV.